The 27 T cell receptor beta chains below were found in one sample sequenced in a study of T cell changes during pregnancy in multiple sclerosis. Generated by immunoSEQ multiplex PCR, the TCRdb table keeps only in-frame clones and is missing some. The sample carries about 40,000 clones, 80% to 95% recorded once. Material: CD8+ T cells from peripheral blood mononuclear cells, obtained in the first trimester of pregnancy. These receptors all come from a female donor with multiple sclerosis, enrolled in a pregnancy study.

This chain joins TRBV27 and TRBJ2-5; D is possibly TRBD2 (6 bases). The germline gives CDR1 MNHEY, CDR2 SMNVEV (reference sequence). This CDR3 is 14 amino acids long. The V end lost 7 bases, the J end lost 5 bases, and 17 bases lay between the germline ends. The CDR3 loop is CASMDGGGVETQYF. The CDR3 DNA follows: TGTGCCAGCATGGATGGCGGCGGGGTGGAGACCCAGTACTTC.

The V call is TRBV11-2, the J call TRBJ1-2; 8 nucleotides align to TRBD1. V dropped 1 base and J dropped 9; count of bases not matched to a gene: 4. The CDR3 is 13 residues long. CDR1 is SGHAT and CDR2 is FQNNGV in the germline V gene. The CDR3 nucleotides read TGTGCCAGCAGCTTAGGCGCAGGGGGCAGCTACACCTTC. It is translated as CASSLGAGGSYTF.

By share, this clone counts as medium-sized (0.01 to 0.1%). J is TRBJ1-1 and V is TRBV5-6, with D perhaps TRBD1 (5 bases). The ends were cut back, 2 bases at V and 8 bases at J, with 13 bases in the middle. Looked up from germline, CDR1 is SGHDT and CDR2 is YYEEEE. This CDR3 has 13 amino acids. As DNA, the CDR3 is TGTGCCAGCAGCTTAGGACACCGAGAGGAAGCTTTCTTT. Translation: CASSLGHREEAFF.

This clone was seen more than once but under ten times. This same CDR3 is encoded by further DNA sequences in the sample. The chain carries TRBV19 and TRBJ1-5; 8 bases are shared with TRBD1. The CDR3 runs to 14 residues. Germline V lookup: CDR1 LNHDA, CDR2 SQIVND (reference sequence). The V gene end was trimmed by 11 bases and the J gene end by 0 bases; junction bases not matched to a gene: 6. CDR3 in amino acids: CAGGTGDSNQPQHF. The CDR3 region has the DNA TGTGCCGGGGGGACAGGAGATAGCAATCAGCCCCAGCATTTT.

By share, this clone counts as medium-sized. The chain combines TRBV20-1 with TRBJ1-5; D unresolved. Trimming cost V 6 bases and J 8 bases, with 5 bases left between them. The CDR3 sequence is 9 residues long. Looked up from germline, CDR1 is DFQATT and CDR2 is SNEGSKA (reference sequence). DNA of the CDR3: TGCAGTGCCGGGGAGCCCCAGCATTTT. Protein product: CSAGEPQHF.

The rearrangement links TRBV5-6 to TRBJ1-4; a possible D gene is TRBD1 (5 bases). The CDR3 length is 15 residues. Trimming removed 3 bases at V and 7 bases at J, with 16 bases between. CDR1 is SGHDT and CDR2 is YYEEEE in the germline V gene. CDR3 region: CASSYPTTGVEKLFF. The CDR3 DNA sequence: TGTGCCAGCAGCTACCCGACGACGGGGGTTGAAAAACTGTTTTTT.

The chain uses TRBV5-6 and TRBJ2-1; D is perhaps TRBD2 (5 bases). Deletions cut 0 bases from V and 9 bases from J, with 10 bases between. The CDR3 has 13 residues. Germline-derived CDR1 and CDR2 are SGHDT and YYEEEE. CDR3 bases: TGTGCCAGCAGCTTGGGTCGGGGTCCTGAGCAGTTCTTC. Its translation is CASSLGRGPEQFF.

The chain carries TRBV11-1 and TRBJ1-2; D is unresolved. V was trimmed by 5 bases and J by 7 bases, leaving 14 bases between them. CDR1 and CDR2 (germline): SGHAT, FQDESV (reference sequence). The CDR3 length is 13 residues. The chain's CDR3 is CASSPDSSVGYTF. The CDR3 DNA sequence: TGTGCCAGCAGCCCCGACTCCTCTGTTGGCTACACCTTC. Full variable domain (remainder filled in from reference TRBV11-1 and TRBJ1-2): EAEVAQSPRYKITEKSQAVAFWCDPISGHATLYWYRQILGQGPELLVQFQDESVVDDSQLPKDRFSAERLKGVDSTLKIQPAELGDSAMYLCASSPDSSVGYTFGSGTRLTVV.

The CDR3 DNA reads TGTGCCAGCAGCCCGCAGGGCATGGCGAACACTGAAGCTTTCTTT. Amino acid sequence: CASSPQGMANTEAFF. The rearrangement joins TRBV14 to TRBJ1-1; perhaps TRBD1 as D (5 bases). V was clipped by 4 bases and J by 1 base, with 13 bases between them. The CDR3 loop spans 15 amino acids. Per the germline V gene, CDR1 is SGHDN and CDR2 is FVKESK.

This chain connects TRBV2 to TRBJ2-7; D might be TRBD2 (6 bases). The CDR3 extends over 15 amino acids. Germline V gene sequence: CDR1 SNHLY, CDR2 FYNNEI. V was cut by 6 bases and J by 6 bases, with 21 bases left in between. CDR3 sequence (DNA): TGTGCCAGCAGGGATCGTAGGGACTCCTTCTCCGAGCAGTACTTC. Protein product: CASRDRRDSFSEQYF.

The chain carries TRBV5-3 and TRBJ2-1, with 8 bases fitting TRBD2. TRBV5-3 is placed among ORFs of uncertain function. This CDR3 comprises 15 residues. J was trimmed by 3 bases and V by 0 bases; bases with no gene match: 2. In nucleotides, the CDR3 is TGTGCCAGAAGCTTGGGGCTAGCGGGCTACAATGAGCAGTTCTTC. Translation: CARSLGLAGYNEQFF.

This clone has just one count. The chain couples TRBV11-2 to TRBJ2-5, with D maybe TRBD2 (6 bases). The V gene lost 3 bases and the J gene lost 3 bases, with 14 bases spanning the gap. Germline V gene data show CDR1 as SGHAT and CDR2 as FQNNGV. CDR3 length equals 15 residues. The CDR3 loop reads CASSFGLATKETQYF. The CDR3 nucleotides read TGTGCCAGCAGCTTCGGGCTAGCGACGAAAGAGACCCAGTACTTC.

This rearrangement joins TRBV27 to TRBJ2-2, with TRBD1 as a possible D gene (5 bases). From germline, CDR1 is MNHEY and CDR2 SMNVEV (reference sequence). V gave up 6 bases and J gave up 5 bases, with 10 bases separating them. The length of the CDR3 is 13 residues. CDR3 region: CASRPQGTGELFF. The CDR3 region has the DNA TGTGCCAGCAGACCCCAGGGAACCGGGGAGCTGTTTTTT.

The chain joins TRBV2 to TRBJ1-1; 10 bases align to TRBD1. J gave up 5 bases and V 3 bases, and 3 bases lay outside the gene matches. The CDR3 covers 14 residues. Looked up from germline, CDR1 is SNHLY and CDR2 is FYNNEI. The chain's CDR3 is CASSEGQGLTEAFF. The CDR3 coding sequence is TGTGCCAGCAGTGAGGGACAGGGGTTAACTGAAGCTTTCTTT.

V is TRBV13 and J is TRBJ1-6; D not resolved. CDR3 length: 14 residues. Germline V gene sequence: CDR1 PRHDT, CDR2 FYEKMQ (reference sequence). Deletions cut 0 bases from V and 9 bases from J, with 9 bases between. The CDR3: CASSLGGSGSPLHF. CDR3 bases: TGTGCCAGCAGCTTAGGTGGATCGGGTTCACCCCTCCACTTT.

This clone was observed a few times. The chain couples TRBV7-9 to TRBJ2-7; 9 bases are shared with TRBD1. The CDR3 loop spans 12 amino acids. Trimming at V came to 4 bases and at J to 5 bases, leaving 0 bases not matched to a gene. From germline, CDR1 is SEHNR and CDR2 FQNEAQ (reference sequence). This CDR3 is CASSWTGDEQYF. The CDR3 nucleotides read TGTGCCAGCAGCTGGACAGGGGACGAGCAGTACTTC.

The V call is TRBV9, the J call TRBJ2-7, with 8 bases identical to TRBD2. V dropped 0 bases and J dropped 2; count of bases not matched to a gene: 4. CDR1 SGDLS and CDR2 YYNGEE come from the germline V gene. The CDR3 is 15 amino acids. Here the CDR3 reads CASSVGAGGTYEQYF. The CDR3 coding sequence is TGTGCCAGCAGCGTAGGCGCGGGGGGCACCTACGAGCAGTACTTC. The full variable domain, in which reference TRBV9 and TRBJ2-7 provide the parts outside the CDR3, is DSGVTQTPKHLITATGQRVTLRCSPRSGDLSVYWYQQSLDQGLQFLIQYYNGEERAKGNILERFSAQQFPDLHSELNLSSLELGDSALYFCASSVGAGGTYEQYFGPGTRLTVT.

This chain uses TRBV6-1 with TRBJ1-6; no clear D gene. Trimming left V 0 bases short and J 6 bases short, with 12 bases between. Looked up from germline, CDR1 is MNHNS and CDR2 is SASEGT. The CDR3 loop spans 16 amino acids. The CDR3 DNA reads as TGTGCCAGCAGTGAAGCAGTAGTCGGGATTAATTCACCCCTCCACTTT. This translates into CASSEAVVGINSPLHF.

The chain uses TRBV9 and TRBJ2-1; weak D call: TRBD2 (5 bases). Looked up from germline, CDR1 is SGDLS and CDR2 is YYNGEE. This CDR3 is built from 12 residues. The germline V and J ends were trimmed by 4 bases and 4 bases, with 6 bases remaining between them. The CDR3: CASSSGYNEQFF. DNA of the CDR3: TGTGCCAGCAGCTCGGGGTACAATGAGCAGTTCTTC.

The gene calls are TRBV28 and TRBJ1-2; 9 nucleotides match TRBD1. CDR3 length: 13 residues. J gave up 10 bases and V 6 bases, and 9 bases lay outside the gene matches. Germline CDR1 is MDHEN and CDR2 is SYDVKM. The CDR3 is CASRIQGALSYTF. The CDR3 DNA follows: TGTGCCAGCAGAATACAGGGGGCGCTGTCCTACACCTTC.

This clone was seen a single time. The chain combines TRBV5-1 with TRBJ1-1, with 11 positions matching TRBD1. CDR1 SGHRS and CDR2 YFSETQ come from the germline V gene. This CDR3 region has 16 residues. The V gene end was trimmed by 0 bases and the J gene end by 5 bases; junction bases not matched to a gene: 6. This CDR3 reads CASSLAGQGASTEAFF. In DNA form, the CDR3 reads TGCGCCAGCAGCTTGGCTGGACAGGGGGCTAGTACTGAAGCTTTCTTT.

The genes are TRBV11-1 and TRBJ1-2; the D is unclear. Germline lookup yields CDR1 SGHAT and CDR2 FQDESV (reference sequence). Trimming shortened V by 6 bases and J by 4 bases, and 12 bases separated the two germline ends. The CDR3 loop spans 13 amino acids. The CDR3 bases are TGTGCCAGCAGTCATCTCCAGTCCTATGGCTACACCTTC. Its protein is CASSHLQSYGYTF.

This chain joins TRBV6-5 and TRBJ2-3; TRBD1 aligns across 8 bases. This CDR3 is built from 15 residues. CDR1 and CDR2 (germline): MNHEY, SVGAGI. V dropped 0 bases and J dropped 4; count of bases not matched to a gene: 3. The CDR3 region has the DNA TGTGCCAGCAGTTACTCCGACAGGGGACCAGATACGCAGTATTTT. Its protein is CASSYSDRGPDTQYF.

The J gene is TRBJ2-1, the V gene TRBV9; 7 bases line up with TRBD2. Germline CDR1 and CDR2: SGDLS and YYNGEE. With V trimmed by 0 bases and J by 0 bases, 9 bases remained unmatched. This CDR3 contains 18 residues. CDR3 nucleotides: TGTGCCAGCAGCGTAGATTGGGCGGGGGAGGTCTCCTACAATGAGCAGTTCTTC. Translated: CASSVDWAGEVSYNEQFF.

This chain joins TRBV4-1 and TRBJ1-1, with 8 bases aligning to TRBD1. The CDR3 covers 14 residues. V lost 3 bases and J lost 5; bases outside the gene matches: 5. Germline CDR1 and CDR2: MGHRA and YSYEKL. The CDR3 region has the DNA TGCGCCAGCAGCCACGAGACAGGGGTGACTGAAGCTTTCTTT. It specifies CASSHETGVTEAFF.

The J gene is TRBJ1-1, the V gene TRBV27; TRBD1 agrees at 10 bases. This CDR3 spans 16 amino acids. Trimming cost V 3 bases and J 2 bases; bases outside gene matches: 6. Germline loops: CDR1 MNHEY, CDR2 SMNVEV (reference sequence). The CDR3 coding sequence is TGTGCCAGCAGTTTGGACGGGACAGGGGTAAACACTGAAGCTTTCTTT. Residues: CASSLDGTGVNTEAFF.

The J gene is TRBJ2-1, the V gene TRBV9; unclear D gene. Trimming cost V 3 bases and J 6 bases, with 7 bases left between them. CDR1 SGDLS and CDR2 YYNGEE come from the germline V gene. This CDR3 comprises 12 residues. CDR3 nucleotide sequence: TGTGCCAGCAGCGGGTCGGGCAATGAGCAGTTCTTC. Translation: CASSGSGNEQFF. The full variable domain, completed using reference TRBV9 and TRBJ2-1, is DSGVTQTPKHLITATGQRVTLRCSPRSGDLSVYWYQQSLDQGLQFLIQYYNGEERAKGNILERFSAQQFPDLHSELNLSSLELGDSALYFCASSGSGNEQFFGPGTRLTVL.